Below, 28 T cell receptor beta chains from the same sample are listed, as sequenced in a study of T cells in Graves' hyperthyroidism and ophthalmopathy. RNA transcripts provided the source from which TCR beta CDR3 regions were amplified. The TCR CDR3 was amplified in a first-round RT-PCR using the HTBI primer set. Each CDR3 protein is one row after TCRdb ran MiXCR on the multiplex PCR reads. The table records about 560,000 distinct CDR3 sequences, more than 45% of them present only once. The sequenced sample was peripheral blood or thyroid tissue (not recorded which). These receptors were collected from a young woman with Graves' hyperthyroidism.

CDR3 sequence: CASSLGGVLNQPQHF. The CDR3 nucleotides are TGTGCCAGCAGCTTAGGGGGGGTGCTCAATCAGCCCCAGCATTTT. The V call is TRBV7-9, the J call TRBJ1-5, with D possibly TRBD1 on 5 matching bases. The V gene's germline CDR1 is SEHNR and CDR2 FQNEAQ (reference sequence). There are 15 residues in the CDR3. Trimming took off 1 base at V and 3 bases at J, with 10 bases between the two ends. Using reference TRBV7-9 and TRBJ1-5 for the parts outside the CDR3, the full variable domain is DTGVSQNPRHKITKRGQNVTFRCDPISEHNRLYWYRQTLGQGPEFLTYFQNEAQLEKSRLLSDRFSAERPKGSFSTLEIQRTEQGDSAMYLCASSLGGVLNQPQHFGDGTRLSIL.

This clonotype was recorded many times. The chain has TRBV7-8 and TRBJ2-7, with 10 bases that match TRBD2. This CDR3 has 16 amino acids. CDR1 and CDR2 from the germline V gene are SGHVS and FQNEAQ. Trimming removed 2 bases from V and 0 bases from J; junction bases left unmatched: 4. CDR3 sequence (DNA): TGTGCCAGCAGCTTAAGGACTAGCGGAAGCTCCTACGAGCAGTACTTC. It yields the protein CASSLRTSGSSYEQYF.

Regarding this clonotype: Because the CDR3 is missing its conserved closing phenylalanine or tryptophan, this is likely a read error. Because the CDR3's place on the DNA is in doubt, the DNA is left out and the CDR3 is given as listed by TCRdb. The chain couples TRBV2 to TRBJ1-6; the table's TRBD1 call for D was not verified on the DNA. The V gene's germline CDR1 is SNHLY and CDR2 FYNNEI. Termini included, the CDR3 measures 8 amino acids. The CDR3 region is CASSLDRL.

The chain joins TRBV20-1 to TRBJ2-7, with TRBD2 matching 8 bases. J was trimmed by 0 bases and V by 3 bases; bases with no gene match: 4. This CDR3 contains 14 residues. CDR1 and CDR2 (germline): DFQATT, SNEGSKA (reference sequence). The CDR3 DNA follows: TGCAGTGCTAGTGTCGGGAGGGGCTCCTACGAGCAGTACTTC. It translates to CSASVGRGSYEQYF.

The chain couples TRBV2 to TRBJ2-7; 10 nucleotides match TRBD2. Germline-derived CDR1 and CDR2 are SNHLY and FYNNEI. J gave up 3 bases and V 8 bases, and 4 bases lay outside the gene matches. The CDR3 sequence is 13 residues long. CDR3 protein: CASALAGVYEQYF. CDR3 coding DNA: TGTGCCAGCGCTCTAGCGGGAGTCTACGAGCAGTACTTC.

This clonotype has only a few counts. The chain uses TRBV19 and TRBJ2-7; D not resolved. The length of the CDR3 is 13 residues. The germline V gene has CDR1 LNHDA and CDR2 SQIVND (reference sequence). The ends were cut back, 7 bases at V and 4 bases at J, with 14 bases in the middle. The CDR3 loop reads CASTKGLGYEQYF. CDR3 bases: TGTGCCAGTACTAAAGGTTTGGGTTACGAGCAGTACTTC. Filled out from reference TRBV19 and TRBJ2-7, the complete variable domain reads DGGITQSPKYLFRKEGQNVTLSCEQNLNHDAMYWYRQDPGQGLRLIYYSQIVNDFQKGDIAEGYSVSREKKESFPLTVTSAQKNPTAFYLCASTKGLGYEQYFGPGTRLTVT.

The gene calls are TRBV14 and TRBJ1-4, with TRBD1 as a possible D gene (6 bases). CDR1 SGHDN and CDR2 FVKESK come from the germline V gene. Trimming left V 2 bases short and J 4 bases short, with 11 bases between. CDR3 length: 15 residues. This CDR3 reads CASSQFRTDNEKLFF. CDR3 bases: TGTGCCAGCAGCCAATTCCGGACAGATAATGAAAAACTGTTTTTT. Full variable domain (missing parts from reference TRBV14 and TRBJ1-4): EAGVTQFPSHSVIEKGQTVTLRCDPISGHDNLYWYRRVMGKEIKFLLHFVKESKQDESGMPNNRFLAERTGGTYSTLKVQPAELEDSGVYFCASSQFRTDNEKLFFGSGTQLSVL.

This clonotype was picked up many times. The gene calls are TRBV7-2 and TRBJ2-5, with TRBD2 matching over 10 bases. Trimming took 5 bases from V and 5 from J; bases not matched to a gene: 8. From germline, CDR1 is SGHTA and CDR2 FQGNSA. The CDR3 is 15 amino acids. CDR3 in amino acids: CASSTSGKGWETQYF. The DNA for the CDR3 is TGTGCCAGCAGCACTAGCGGGAAGGGGTGGGAGACCCAGTACTTC.

In this sample, this clonotype turned up many times. V gene TRBV10-1 combines with J gene TRBJ1-6; D is undetermined. The CDR3 is 14 residues long. Germline V gene sequence: CDR1 WNHNN, CDR2 SYGVQD (reference sequence). V was cut by 8 bases and J by 10 bases, with 18 bases left in between. CDR3 protein: CASPKWGGESPLHF. In nucleotides, the CDR3 is TGCGCCAGCCCCAAATGGGGTGGTGAATCACCCCTCCACTTT.

This chain links TRBV7-9 with TRBJ1-2; 9 nucleotides match TRBD1. CDR3 length: 15 residues. From germline, CDR1 is SEHNR and CDR2 FQNEAQ (reference sequence). V was clipped by 4 bases and J by 8 bases; unmatched bases: 11. The CDR3 nucleotides read TGTGCCAGCAGCTCCTACAGGGGGCAGGAGTGGGGCTACACCTTC. Translating it yields CASSSYRGQEWGYTF.

About this clonotype: No conserved phenylalanine or tryptophan is present at the end of the CDR3, so a read error is the likely explanation. The DNA is left out, because the CDR3 cannot be placed on it with certainty; the CDR3 is given as TCRdb lists it. The chain recombines TRBV10-3 with TRBJ2-5; TRBD2 reflects the table's D call only, with no check against the DNA. The CDR3 numbers 8 amino acids, ends counted. Germline lookup yields CDR1 ENHRY and CDR2 SYGVKD. The CDR3 is CAISDRTS.

Points on this clonotype: A much more abundant neighbour one base away suggests this may be a read error. This rearrangement joins TRBV29-1 to TRBJ2-5; D unclear. Trimming took off 5 bases at V and 2 bases at J, with 9 bases between the two ends. The CDR3 has 12 amino acids. Germline V lookup: CDR1 SQVTM, CDR2 ANQGSEA. For the CDR3, the DNA is TGCAGCGTTTGGCTAAGTCAAGAGACCCAGTACTTC. The encoded protein is CSVWLSQETQYF.

In regard to this clonotype: At one end, the junction sequence differs from germline, possibly due to a read error. CDR3 loop: CASSDSGPTGQPQHF. The CDR3 nucleotides read TGTGCCAGCAGTGATTCCGGGCCGACGGGTCAGCCCCAGCATTTT. The chain uses TRBV10-3 and TRBJ1-5; D remains unclear. The germline V gene encodes CDR1 ENHRY and CDR2 SYGVKD. The CDR3 has 15 residues.

This sequence joins TRBV10-3 and TRBJ1-4; D gene unclear. Germline V lookup: CDR1 ENHRY, CDR2 SYGVKD. Trimming stripped 1 base from V and 8 bases from J, with 17 bases between. CDR3 length: 16 amino acids. The CDR3 sequence is CAISEFPPRFGEKLFF. Written as DNA, the CDR3 is TGTGCCATCAGTGAGTTTCCCCCACGCTTCGGCGAAAAACTGTTTTTT.

V usage is TRBV2 and J usage is TRBJ1-2; 8 nucleotides agree with TRBD1. The CDR3 sequence is 14 residues long. The germline V gene has CDR1 SNHLY and CDR2 FYNNEI. Trimming removed 4 bases from V and 4 bases from J; junction bases left unmatched: 5. The CDR3 loop is CASSGQGIGYGYTF. The CDR3 coding sequence is TGTGCCAGCAGTGGACAGGGGATCGGCTATGGCTACACCTTC.

The chain has TRBV2 and TRBJ2-5; D possibly uses TRBD1 or TRBD2 (6 bases each). This CDR3 contains 16 residues. CDR1 is SNHLY, CDR2 FYNNEI, per germline. The V and J ends lost 4 bases and 3 bases respectively, with 18 bases between them. The CDR3 nucleotides read TGTGCCAGCAGTGGATCGGGGGCAGGCGTAAAAGAGACCCAGTACTTC. Translated: CASSGSGAGVKETQYF.

The table lists this clonotype with a few counts. The CDR3 sequence is CASSYEGLPYEQYF. In DNA, the CDR3 is TGTGCCAGCAGTTACGAGGGCCTGCCCTACGAGCAGTACTTC. This chain uses TRBV25-1 with TRBJ2-7; a possible D gene is TRBD2 (5 bases). Germline V lookup: CDR1 MGHDK, CDR2 SYGVNS. Between the trimmed V and J ends, which lost 5 bases and 2 bases, there was a span of 13 bases. This CDR3 region has 14 residues.

The chain employs TRBV6-6 and TRBJ1-1; D not resolved. CDR3 length equals 13 residues. CDR1 is MNHNY, CDR2 SVGAGI, per germline (reference sequence). The V and J ends lost 2 bases and 2 bases respectively, with 6 bases between them. The CDR3: CASSYVSNTEAFF. CDR3 nucleotides: TGTGCCAGCAGTTACGTGTCAAACACTGAAGCTTTCTTT.

This clonotype was picked up many times. The V call is TRBV10-3, the J call TRBJ2-7, with 8 bases matching TRBD2. The CDR3 is 14 residues long. Trimming cost V 2 bases and J 2 bases; bases outside gene matches: 2. Germline V gives CDR1 ENHRY, CDR2 SYGVKD. The CDR3 DNA sequence: TGTGCCATCAGTGAGCGGGAGGGCCCCTACGAGCAGTACTTC. Translated: CAISEREGPYEQYF.

Note on this clonotype: At one of its ends the junction is not consistent with the germline gene, which may arise from a read error. V is TRBV10-3 and J is TRBJ2-5; D is perhaps TRBD2 (6 bases). CDR1 is ENHRY, CDR2 SYGVKD, per germline. The CDR3 contains 10 residues. In DNA, the CDR3 is TGTGCCATCAGTGCGACCGGGACTGCCTTC. Translation: CAISATGTAF.

This clonotype was counted a few times. With a much larger clone just one base away, this may be a read error. The chain links TRBV29-1 to TRBJ2-7; TRBD1 is a possible D gene (6 bases). The V end lost 4 bases, the J end lost 2 bases, and 18 bases lay between the germline ends. The germline CDR1 and CDR2 sequences are SQVTM and ANQGSEA. The CDR3 contains 15 residues. The CDR3 sequence is CSVVSTGPIAYEQYF. Here the CDR3 DNA reads TGCAGCGTTGTCTCCACAGGGCCCATCGCCTACGAGCAGTACTTC.

This sequence joins TRBV25-1 and TRBJ1-5, with 9 bases fitting TRBD1. Germline CDR1 reads MGHDK; CDR2 reads SYGVNS. The CDR3 covers 16 residues. V lost 5 bases to trimming and J lost 5 bases; unmatched junction nucleotides: 10. Written as DNA, the CDR3 is TGTGCCAGCAGTTTTAGCAGTAGGACAGGGGATCAGCCCCAGCATTTT. Amino acid sequence: CASSFSSRTGDQPQHF.

Comment on this clonotype: One base away lies a much larger clone, so this may be a sequencing read error. The J gene is TRBJ2-7, the V gene TRBV7-9; the match to TRBD1 covers 7 bases. Germline assignment: CDR1 SEHNR and CDR2 FQNEAQ (reference sequence). CDR3 length equals 14 residues. CDR3 residues: CASSQPGTAYEQYF. Written as DNA, the CDR3 is TGCGCCAGCAGCCAACCAGGGACAGCCTACGAGCAGTACTTC.

The chain employs TRBV27 and TRBJ1-1, with D possibly matching TRBD1 (5 bases). The germline CDR1 and CDR2 sequences are MNHEY and SMNVEV (reference sequence). The CDR3 is 17 amino acids. The V end lost 1 base, the J end lost 1 base, and 16 bases lay between the germline ends. CDR3 nucleotides: TGTGCCAGCAGTTTATGGCCTTGGACATGGAGGAACACTGAAGCTTTCTTT. It is translated as CASSLWPWTWRNTEAFF.

In the case of this clonotype: Its ends do not fully match the called genes, so a read error is possible. CDR3: CASSETSGGGAFF. As DNA, the CDR3 is TGTGCCAGCAGTGAGACAAGTGGCGGGGGAGCTTTCTTT. The rearrangement joins TRBV10-3 to TRBJ1-1, with D tentatively TRBD1 (5 bases). The CDR3 has 13 amino acids. Germline values: CDR1 ENHRY, CDR2 SYGVKD.

This clonotype was observed at least ten times. The V and J genes are TRBV29-1 and TRBJ2-7; tentative D call: TRBD2 (6 bases). V was clipped by 6 bases and J by 1 base, with 10 bases between them. CDR1 is SQVTM, CDR2 ANQGSEA, per germline. This CDR3 has 12 residues. CDR3 sequence reads: CSVEGLSYEQYF. The CDR3 DNA follows: TGCAGCGTCGAGGGACTTTCCTACGAGCAGTACTTC.

The chain employs TRBV6-5 and TRBJ1-2; D not certain. V dropped 4 bases and J dropped 3 bases, with 18 bases sitting between them. The CDR3 has 16 amino acids. Germline V gives CDR1 MNHEY, CDR2 SVGAGI. The chain's CDR3 is CASSSEHSPRHYGYTF. For the CDR3, the DNA is TGTGCCAGCAGTTCCGAACATAGCCCCAGGCACTATGGCTACACCTTC.

The table lists this clonotype with a count of one. One end of the junction fails to match germline, which may point to a read error. The chain combines TRBV7-7 with TRBJ2-7; the match to TRBD1 covers 9 bases. The CDR3 is 15 residues long. Germline values: CDR1 SSHAT, CDR2 FNYEAQ (reference sequence). DNA of the CDR3: TGTGCTAGCAGACCGGGACAGGGCAACTCCTACGAGCAGTACTTC. As protein: CASRPGQGNSYEQYF.